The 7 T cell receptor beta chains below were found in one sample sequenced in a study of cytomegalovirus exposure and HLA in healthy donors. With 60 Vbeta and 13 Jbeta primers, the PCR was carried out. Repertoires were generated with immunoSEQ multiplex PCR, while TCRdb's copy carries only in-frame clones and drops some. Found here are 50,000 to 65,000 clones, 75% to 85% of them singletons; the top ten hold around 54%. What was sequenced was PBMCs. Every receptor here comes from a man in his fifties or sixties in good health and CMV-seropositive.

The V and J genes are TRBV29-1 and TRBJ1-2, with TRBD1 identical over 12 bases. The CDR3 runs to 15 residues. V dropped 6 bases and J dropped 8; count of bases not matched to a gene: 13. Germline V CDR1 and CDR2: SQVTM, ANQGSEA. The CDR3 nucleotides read TGCAGCGTAGCTATCCTGGGACAGGGGGCTGGGGGCTACACCTTC. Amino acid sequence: CSVAILGQGAGGYTF. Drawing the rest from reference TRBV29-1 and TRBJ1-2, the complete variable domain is SAVISQKPSRDICQRGTSLTIQCQVDSQVTMMFWYRQQPGQSLTLIATANQGSEATYESGFVIDKFPISRPNLTFSTLTVSNMSPEDSSIYLCSVAILGQGAGGYTFGSGTRLTVV.

The CDR3 nucleotides are TGTGCCAGCAGCGACACTAGCGGCACAGATACGCAGTATTTT. This translates into CASSDTSGTDTQYF. The rearrangement joins TRBV6-6 to TRBJ2-3; 7 bases align to TRBD2. Per the germline V gene, CDR1 is MNHNY and CDR2 is SVGAGI (reference sequence). After removal of 6 bases from V and 1 base from J, the junction contained 4 bases not matched to a gene. This CDR3 is built from 14 residues.

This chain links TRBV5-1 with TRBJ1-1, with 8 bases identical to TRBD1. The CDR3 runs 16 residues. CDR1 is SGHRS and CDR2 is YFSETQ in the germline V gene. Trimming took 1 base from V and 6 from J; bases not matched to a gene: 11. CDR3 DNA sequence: TGCGCCAGCAGCTTGTCGAATACAGGGGGGAGTGCTGAAGCTTTCTTT. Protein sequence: CASSLSNTGGSAEAFF.

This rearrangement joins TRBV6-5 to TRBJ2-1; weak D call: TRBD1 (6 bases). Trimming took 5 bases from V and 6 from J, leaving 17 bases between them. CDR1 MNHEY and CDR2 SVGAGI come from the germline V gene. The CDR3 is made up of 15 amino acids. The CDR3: CASSVGTRGLNEQFF. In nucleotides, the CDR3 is TGTGCCAGCAGTGTAGGGACCAGGGGCCTCAATGAGCAGTTCTTC.

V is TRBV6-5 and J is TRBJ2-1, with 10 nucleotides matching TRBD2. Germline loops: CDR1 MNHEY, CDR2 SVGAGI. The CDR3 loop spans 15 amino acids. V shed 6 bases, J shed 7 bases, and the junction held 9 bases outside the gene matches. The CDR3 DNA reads TGTGCCAGCAGGCCAAGCGGGAGGGCTACTAATGAGCAGTTCTTC. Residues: CASRPSGRATNEQFF.

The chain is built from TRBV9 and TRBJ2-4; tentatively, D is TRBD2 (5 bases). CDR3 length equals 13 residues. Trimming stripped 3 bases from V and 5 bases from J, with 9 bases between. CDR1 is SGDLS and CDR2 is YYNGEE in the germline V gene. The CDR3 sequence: CASSGLKENIQYF. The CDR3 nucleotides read TGTGCCAGCAGCGGACTAAAAGAAAACATTCAGTACTTC.

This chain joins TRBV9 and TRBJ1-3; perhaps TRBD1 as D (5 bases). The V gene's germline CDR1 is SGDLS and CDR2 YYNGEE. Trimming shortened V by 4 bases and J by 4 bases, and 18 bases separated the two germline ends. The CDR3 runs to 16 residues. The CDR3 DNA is TGTGCCAGCAGCATGGGGGGGGGTTCTACCGGAAACACCATATATTTT. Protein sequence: CASSMGGGSTGNTIYF.